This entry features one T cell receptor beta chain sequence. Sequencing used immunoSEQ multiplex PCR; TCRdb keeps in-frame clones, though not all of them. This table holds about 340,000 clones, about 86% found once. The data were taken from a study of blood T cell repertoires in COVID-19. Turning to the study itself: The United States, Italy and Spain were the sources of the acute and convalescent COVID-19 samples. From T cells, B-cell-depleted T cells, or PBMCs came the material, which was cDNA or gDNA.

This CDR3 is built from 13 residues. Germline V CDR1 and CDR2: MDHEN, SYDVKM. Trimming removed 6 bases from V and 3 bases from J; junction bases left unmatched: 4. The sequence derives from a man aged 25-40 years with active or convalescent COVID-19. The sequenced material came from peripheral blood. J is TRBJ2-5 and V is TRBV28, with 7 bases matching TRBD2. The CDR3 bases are TGTGCCAGCAGGGAGGGAGGGGAAGAGACCCAGTACTTC. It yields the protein CASREGGEETQYF.